This T cell receptor (beta chain) was sequenced for a study of tumor and adjacent non-tumor tissue in lung cancer. A modified ARM-PCR protocol with three rounds of nested PCR amplified TCRbeta. TCRdb re-called the multiplex PCR reads through MiXCR, storing one row per CDR3 protein. The sample holds about 100,000 distinct CDR3 sequences; 60% to 80% are singletons and the top ten take around 20%. V gave up 9 bases and J gave up 2 bases, with 19 bases separating them. The CDR3 has 15 residues. Germline values: CDR1 SGHAT, CDR2 FQNNGV. The template was RNA from unsorted bulk tissue. More than 3 cm separated this lung sample from the edge of the tumor. This clonotype has a single count.

This receptor was obtained from a young man with non-small cell lung cancer. The chain is built from TRBV11-2 and TRBJ2-5; D might be TRBD2 (6 bases). The sample comprised distant non-tumor lung tissue. The CDR3 DNA reads TGTGCCAGTGGCTCCCGCCCGGGAGAACAAGAGACCCAGTACTTC. Its protein product is CASGSRPGEQETQYF.